The rows below give T cell receptor beta chains drawn from one sample of a study of CD8 T cells in ankylosing spondylitis. Each CDR3 protein gets one entry after TCRdb re-called the 5' RACE reads with MiXCR. This table holds 750,000 to 850,000 distinct CDR3 sequences, approximately 12% found once. Source material: blood, either unsorted or a sorted T cell fraction (not recorded which). Receptor source: a male donor with ankylosing spondylitis. Each CDR3 is given with its conserved first and last residue. D genes are given only for firm matches. Clone sizes are given selectively: once, few, many, or a class where the clone is expanded.

J	V	D	size	DNA	CDR3
TRBJ1-1	TRBV6-2/TRBV6-3	-	-	TGTGCCAGCAGTTACGTAGGGACGGACACTGAAGCTTTCTTT	CASSYVGTDTEAFF
TRBJ1-5	TRBV4-2	TRBD1	-	TGTGCCAGCAGCCACAAGGGGGACAGGGGCCTTACCGTTCAGCCCCAGCATTTT	CASSHKGDRGLTVQPQHF
TRBJ2-7	TRBV6-2/TRBV6-3	TRBD1	many	TGTGCCAGCAGTTACCCGGGACAGGACTTCTACGAGCAGTACTTC	CASSYPGQDFYEQYF
TRBJ1-1	TRBV29-1	-	many	TGCAGCGTTGAGGGCAGGGGTTTCACTGAAGCTTTCTTT	CSVEGRGFTEAFF
TRBJ1-4	TRBV20-1	-	-	TGCAGTGCTAGTTTCGGGGGAAATGAAAAACTGTTTTTT	CSASFGGNEKLFF
TRBJ2-1	TRBV15	TRBD2	many	TGTGCCACCAGCAGAGAGGCGGCGGGAGCAGCCTACAATGAGCAGTTCTTC	CATSREAAGAAYNEQFF
TRBJ1-5	TRBV29-1	TRBD1	many	TGCAGCGCCAGGACAGGCGAACCCTGGAGCAATCAGCCCCAGCATTTT	CSARTGEPWSNQPQHF
TRBJ1-6	TRBV5-1	-	-	TGCGCCAGCAGCCGGGGAGTCCCCGACTCCCTCCACTTT	CASSRGVPDSLHF
TRBJ1-1	TRBV12-3/TRBV12-4	TRBD1	many	TGTGCCAGCAGTTTCCGGGACAGGGGCACTGAAGCTTTCTTT	CASSFRDRGTEAFF
TRBJ2-2	TRBV15	TRBD2	few	TGTGCCACCAGCAGAGAGGTAGCGGGGTACACCGGGGAGCTGTTTTTT	CATSREVAGYTGELFF
TRBJ2-5	TRBV29-1	-	many	TGCAGCGTTGAGCCGGGAACGGAGACCCAGTACTTC	CSVEPGTETQYF
TRBJ1-1	TRBV20-1	-	few	TGCAGTGCTCTTATACTGAACACTGAAGCTTTCTTT	CSALILNTEAFF
TRBJ2-1	TRBV7-2	TRBD2	-	TGTGCCAGCAGCTTAATAGCGGGAGAGTGGAATGAGCAGTTCTTC	CASSLIAGEWNEQFF
TRBJ2-3	TRBV12-5	TRBD2	-	TGTGCTAGTGGTTTGGGGCTAGCGGGGGGGCCGAGAACAGATACGCAGTATTTT	CASGLGLAGGPRTDTQYF
TRBJ2-5	TRBV6-5	TRBD1	few	TGTGCCAGCAGTTACTCCTACAGGGGGTCGGAGACCCAGTACTTC	CASSYSYRGSETQYF
TRBJ2-7	TRBV7-2	TRBD2	-	TGTGCCAGCAGCTTCCTAGCGGGAGCCTACGAGCAGTACTTC	CASSFLAGAYEQYF
TRBJ2-3	TRBV7-9	-	-	TGTGCCAGCAGCTTCTCCAGGGGAACGACAGATACGCAGTATTTT	CASSFSRGTTDTQYF
TRBJ2-3	TRBV29-1	-	many	TGCAGCGTCAGAGGATTTATAGGGGTCGGACGGGCCGTCACAGATACGCAGTATTTT	CSVRGFIGVGRAVTDTQYF
TRBJ1-2	TRBV7-2	-	-	TGTGCCAGCGGGACGTTCCACTATGGCTACACCTTC	CASGTFHYGYTF
TRBJ2-7	TRBV3-1	-	-	TGTGCCAGCAGAAAGGCAGAGACCTCCTACGAGCAGTACTTC	CASRKAETSYEQYF
TRBJ2-1	TRBV29-1	TRBD1	few	TGCAGCGTTGCGAGGGGGACAGGGGAATACAATGAGCAGTTCTTC	CSVARGTGEYNEQFF
TRBJ2-7	TRBV29-1	TRBD2	few	TGCAGCGTCCGGGGGACTAGCGGGACCTTATTCTACGAGCAGTACTTC	CSVRGTSGTLFYEQYF
TRBJ1-2	TRBV18	TRBD1	few	TGTGCCAGCTCAGAACGGGACAGGGTGTATGGCTACACCTTC	CASSERDRVYGYTF
TRBJ2-7	TRBV3-1	TRBD2	few	TGTGCCAGCAGCCAAGCCCCCGGGACTAGCGGCTACGAGCAGTACTTC	CASSQAPGTSGYEQYF
TRBJ2-3	TRBV24-1	TRBD2	few	TGTGCCACCAGTGATCCCTTTGGGAGCGGGGTCGATACGCAGTATTTT	CATSDPFGSGVDTQYF
TRBJ2-1	TRBV7-6	-	-	TGTGCCAGCAGCTTAGGTGCGGGGTGGTACAATGAGCAGTTCTTC	CASSLGAGWYNEQFF
TRBJ2-3	TRBV7-9	TRBD2	few	TGTGCCAGCAGCTTAGGACTAGCGGGGGAATGGACAGATACGCAGTATTTT	CASSLGLAGEWTDTQYF
TRBJ2-7	TRBV20-1	TRBD2	few	TGCAGTGCTAGAAATTCCGAGCGGGGGTCCTACGAGCAGTACTTC	CSARNSERGSYEQYF
TRBJ1-6	TRBV20-1	-	-	TGCAGTGCTAGTAGGACAGAGAGTGGGTTGAATTCACCCCTCCACTTT	CSASRTESGLNSPLHF
TRBJ1-1	TRBV7-2	-	-	TGTGCCAGCAGCTTAATCGGTAGGAATACTGAAGCTTTCTTT	CASSLIGRNTEAFF
TRBJ2-7	TRBV11-2	-	few	TGTGCCAGCAGCTTTACGACGGCGAACGAGCAGTACTTC	CASSFTTANEQYF
TRBJ1-2	TRBV5-1	-	many	TGCGCCAGCAGCAAAGACAGCTATGGCTACACCTTC	CASSKDSYGYTF
TRBJ1-5	TRBV7-2	-	-	TGTGCCAGCAGCTTAGACGGGCATCAGCCCCAGCATTTT	CASSLDGHQPQHF
TRBJ2-7	TRBV6-2/TRBV6-3	-	-	TGTGCCAGCGGGTTTCGGTACTCCTACGAGCAGTACTTC	CASGFRYSYEQYF
TRBJ2-3	TRBV5-1	TRBD1	-	TGCGCCAGCAGCTTGGACAAAGTCCTACGGGACAGAAGCACAGATACGCAGTATTTT	CASSLDKVLRDRSTDTQYF
TRBJ1-2	TRBV27	-	-	TGTGCCAGCAGTCCACAGCGGTCCTATGGCTACACCTTC	CASSPQRSYGYTF
TRBJ1-1	TRBV20-1	-	-	TGCAGTGCTAGATTGAACAGGGCCACTGAAGCTTTCTTT	CSARLNRATEAFF
TRBJ2-3	TRBV7-2	-	-	TGTGCCAGCAGCTTAGGTCTACAGGGAAGCACAGATACGCAGTATTTT	CASSLGLQGSTDTQYF
TRBJ1-6	TRBV7-2	TRBD1	few	TGTGCCAGCAGCTTAGTAGTTACAGGGGGTTCACCCCTCCACTTT	CASSLVVTGGSPLHF
TRBJ1-1	TRBV4-3	-	few	TGCGCCAGCAGCCATAATGGGGAAGCTTTCTTT	CASSHNGEAFF
TRBJ2-1	TRBV20-1	-	-	TGCAGTGCTCTCGGACTATCCCATGAGCAGTTCTTC	CSALGLSHEQFF
TRBJ1-4	TRBV12-3/TRBV12-4	-	few	TGTGCCGTAGCGGCTAATGAAAAACTGTTTTTT	CAVAANEKLFF
TRBJ2-7	TRBV7-9	-	-	TGTGGCTCCCGTTCCAGCGCCTACCACGAGCAGTACTTC	CGSRSSAYHEQYF
TRBJ2-5	TRBV7-2	-	many	TGTGCCAGCAGCGTCACGACGGGACTCGCTTCTCAGGCCCAGTACTTC	CASSVTTGLASQAQYF
TRBJ2-5	TRBV7-9	-	-	TGTGCCAGCAGCTTAGGTTCGCTAGGGGAGACCCAGTACTTC	CASSLGSLGETQYF
TRBJ2-5	TRBV7-6	-	-	TGTGCCAGCAGCTTAACGTACTGGGACATCCAAGAGACCCAGTACTTC	CASSLTYWDIQETQYF
TRBJ1-4	TRBV5-4	-	-	TGTGCCAGCAGCCGATCAGGCTGGGGAAATGAAAAACTGTTTTTT	CASSRSGWGNEKLFF
TRBJ1-1	TRBV20-1	-	many	TGCAGTGCTAAAGAACGGGGGCTAAGAGCTTTCTTT	CSAKERGLRAFF
TRBJ2-3	TRBV25-1	TRBD2	-	TGTGCCAGCAGACTAGCGGGGGGTTTCACAGATACGCAGTATTTT	CASRLAGGFTDTQYF
TRBJ1-3	TRBV7-2	-	-	TGTGCCAGCAGCTTAGGTCCAGGGAGAGAGGGAAACACCATATATTTT	CASSLGPGREGNTIYF
TRBJ1-6	TRBV4-3	TRBD1	-	TGCGCCAGCAGCCAAGTGACAGGGTACAATTCACCCCTCCACTTT	CASSQVTGYNSPLHF
TRBJ2-2	TRBV24-1	TRBD2	-	TGTGCCACCAGTGACCCGACCGGGACTAGCGGGACCCTCCTGCCCGGGGAGCTGTTTTTT	CATSDPTGTSGTLLPGELFF
TRBJ2-7	TRBV4-2	TRBD2	few	TGTGCCAGCAGCCTTACAGCGGGGCTGACTGACCACGAGCAGTACTTC	CASSLTAGLTDHEQYF
TRBJ1-5	TRBV2	-	-	TGTGCCAGCATCCAAAACCCGGGAGGTAATCAGCCCCAGCATTTT	CASIQNPGGNQPQHF
TRBJ2-2	TRBV5-1	-	many	TGCGCCAGCAGCTTGGCCCCGGGACCCAACACCGGGGAGCTGTTTTTT	CASSLAPGPNTGELFF